This T cell receptor (beta chain) was identified during a study of molecular identifiers for immune sequencing clone quantification. This clonotype has a count of ten or more. TCRdb re-called the PCR reads with MiXCR, one entry per CDR3 protein. Of approximately 40,000 distinct CDR3 sequences listed, 24% were seen once; the top ten hold 0.98%. V lost 7 bases and J 10 bases, leaving 13 bases between the germline ends. CDR3 length equals 11 residues. The V gene is TRBV12-3 or TRBV12-4, the J gene TRBJ1-1; D is ambiguous. The sequencing sample was made of naive CD8+ T cells from blood, with Jurkat cell RNA spiked in. Subset: FACS-sorted CD8+CD4-CCR7+CD45RA+ naive T cells. This TCR came from a human donor in good health. Some libraries in this study had Jurkat cell RNA spiked in. The chain's CDR3 is CASTQGVGAFF. In DNA form, the CDR3 reads TGTGCCAGCACTCAAGGTGTCGGAGCTTTCTTT.